The TCR beta chain under discussion was sequenced for a study of cytomegalovirus exposure and HLA in healthy donors (dated by TCRdb to the late 2010s). Context from the whole study: In an earlier analysis of around 540 of the donors, approximately 260 Gb of sequence data and 117 million unique TCR beta sequences from 180 million or so T cells were reported. The aim of the study was to test whether cataloging public T cell receptors could identify signatures of past pathogen exposure. In the later analysis, no new phenotypic data were used to find candidate immune exposures; instead, reliance was placed on TCR beta sequences and their occurrence across donors. Donor age, sex, ethnicity and CMV serostatus were compiled together with the repertoire data. To predict cytomegalovirus infection status, the study combined high-throughput TCR immunosequencing, statistical association of individual TCRs with disease status, and machine learning. Roughly 300 gigabases of sequencing data and tens of millions of unique TCR sequences were included in an early release covering 550 to 800 HLA-typed donors. The genetic ancestry cluster associated with self-reported Caucasian donors included over 80% of the 398 genotyped donors. All discovery cohort repertoires had been generated using a single sequencing platform. Typing coverage differed by locus: A, B, C, DRB1 and DQB1 were typed in about 620-640 donors, DQA1 in 500 to 550, DPA1 in some 610, and DPB1 in 472. To decide whether each TCR beta V gene segment behaved as functional or pseudogenic, an earlier analysis of approximately 600 of the donors relied on high-throughput TCR beta sequencing. Genome-wide SNP genotypes for about 65% of the roughly 670 donors were used in a later genetic analysis, which treated that subset as a discovery cohort. A separate validation cohort of roughly 120 different subjects was used in addition to the 666-subject first cohort. Using immunosequencing, the study profiled T cell repertoires from 666 subjects and related those repertoires to cytomegalovirus serostatus. A later analysis re-examined previously published TCR beta repertoires from around 670 donors and added high-resolution HLA genotyping to investigate patterns of TCR occurrence. Class I and class II HLA loci were covered by the typing at four-digit resolution. Among 350 to 400 genotyped donors of the cohort, an average of approximately 240,000 unique TCR beta nucleotide sequences were sequenced per donor, around 20% of them non-productive. A handful of DR-DQ haplotypes were handled as single units for association and clustering because linkage in the cohort was strong. Overall study results and their limits: A group of highly shared sequence variants was considered likely to be a technical artifact of the sequencing pipeline. Because the 87-base-pair reads could not distinguish some IMGT-functional V segments, including TRBV6-2 and TRBV6-3, those segments were excluded. A further reported finding was that TCR beta sequences accurately predicted the HLA-A and HLA-B alleles for most subjects in the first cohort. Specific HLA alleles were associated with 15,000 to 20,000 TCR beta sequences at a false discovery rate of 0.05 in a later analysis. The classifier was reported to diagnose cytomegalovirus status with high specificity and sensitivity in both the original cohort and the validation cohort. While some public TCRs were present in many individuals, most TCR sequences turned up only very rarely across donors. According to a later analysis, most CMV-associated TCR beta chains appeared to be HLA-restricted, and the HLA associations seemed to be driven largely by CMV exposure. The study listed 150 to 200 TCR beta chains as associated with cytomegalovirus. The presence/absence analyses assumed that sequencing depth was roughly uniform across donors, and that assumption may not be true. It was suggested by the authors that the approach could potentially be generalized to other disease states and immunological phenotypes. A later genetic analysis associated a missense DCLRE1C variant with V-gene and J-gene trimming of TCR beta chains, and an independent cohort replicated the association. A later genetic analysis reported fewer N-insertions in productive TCRs among donors in an Asian-associated ancestry cluster than the approximately 700-donor mean. About 15 rarely observed V segments, including chromosome 9 orphons, were excluded from the earlier analysis of a few hundred of the donors because counts were too low. In a later analysis, the rate of TCR association differed among HLA loci, with DRB1 alleles having the most associated TCRs and HLA-C alleles having the fewest. CMV serostatus was the only immune exposure information available for the cohort. This cohort had only TCR beta chains sequenced, and the lack of alpha or paired-chain data limited which features could be detected. Strong co-occurrence of HLA alleles, especially DR and DQ, made assigning TCR associations to individual alleles difficult. In a later analysis, HLA-associated TCR beta chains were found to be more clonally expanded and to have lower generation probabilities than equally common non-associated chains. HLA typing was unavailable for some donors at each locus, so association tests used only the typed subset. A few of the identified cytomegalovirus-associated TCR beta chains were confirmed in vitro to be specific for cytomegalovirus antigens. Broadly in line with IMGT annotations, most TCR beta V segments showed up in productive rearrangements about 87% or about 30% of the time in an earlier analysis of around 600 of the donors. Linkage disequilibrium might explain the correlated functional status among segregating V segments, but an unknown experimental factor could not be ruled out. A later analysis reported that several top co-occurrence clusters appeared linked to parvovirus B19, influenza, CMV and Epstein-Barr virus.

The CDR3 starts with the cysteine, ends with the phenylalanine, and has 15 residues. Just the 45-base CDR3 DNA is kept, in frame starting at base 1. V is trimmed back by 6 bases and J by 2 bases, and the junction contains 9 bases that no gene match accounts for. CDR1 and CDR2 (SQVTM, ANQGSEA) derive from the germline V gene. Details on this clone: Its antigen is currently not known. No per-base quality is available; no much larger clone lies one base away.

In total, around 600 healthy bone marrow donors made up the cohort. All cohort members were sampled while nominally healthy, although unrecorded immune exposures were likely present. The donor was CMV seropositive and was included in the group of 290 or so seropositive cohort members. A peripheral blood sample was provided by each donor, and peripheral blood mononuclear cells were used for TCR beta sequencing. The Qiagen DNeasy Blood Extraction Kit was used to extract genomic DNA from the blood cell samples. Receptor amplification or capture employed the immunoSEQ multiplex PCR assay. The multiplex PCR relied on a mix of 60 forward primers for TCR Vbeta segments and 13 reverse primers for TCR Jbeta segments. A multiplex PCR assay on genomic DNA amplified the CDR3 region of rearranged TCR beta genes. The Illumina HiSeq System was used to sequence the amplified TCR beta libraries as 87-base-pair reads. Turning to the authors' computational methods: A later analysis tallied 75 million to 85 million unique TCR beta chains across the approximately 670 repertoires, and approximately 12 million of those chains were shared by two or more donors. A nearest-neighbor algorithm error-corrected the raw reads and collapsed the reads into unique sequences, merging closely related sequences to remove PCR and sequencing errors. To assign V, D and J gene segments, CDR3 sequences were aligned to IMGT reference sequences. For a sequence to be retained, at least a six-nucleotide match to both a V gene segment and a J gene segment was required. A rearrangement counted as productive if the CDR3 had no stop codons and remained in frame with V and J, and every other rearrangement counted as non-productive. Following IMGT convention, CDR3 was defined as the stretch from the second conserved V-encoded cysteine up to the conserved J-encoded phenylalanine. The earlier analysis of a few hundred of the donors excluded any sequence lacking an unambiguous match to a single V gene segment. In an earlier analysis of several hundred of the donors, V segments were called functional above 56.7% productive rearrangements and were called segregating when the between-donor standard deviation exceeded 5%. A statistical classification framework was built to diagnose cytomegalovirus status from the catalog of TCR beta chain sequences. In a later analysis, TCR nucleotide sequences were compared against IMGT/GENE-DB human TR gene sequences so that V and J genes could be assigned. A later analysis assigned CDR3 sequences and most-parsimonious VDJ recombination scenarios with the TCRdist pipeline. In a later analysis, each TCR beta chain was defined by its CDR3 amino acid sequence together with its V-gene family, and reads lacking a unique V-gene family were excluded. A later analysis removed roughly 590 highly shared, low-generation-probability nucleotide sequences to deal with suspected cross-contamination and a sequencing artifact. In a later analysis, a clonal expansion index for each public chain was calculated from normalized within-repertoire ranks of inferred template counts. Generation probabilities in a later analysis came from a VDJ recombination model fitted to out-of-frame rearrangements, and those results were checked against IGoR. In a later analysis, hypergeometric tests were used to score TCR-TCR, TCR-HLA and TCR-CMV co-occurrence, with a repertoire-size bias correction applied to TCR pairs. To estimate false discovery rates, a later analysis permuted the HLA or CMV assignments 20 times. A later analysis grouped co-occurring TCRs with DBSCAN, adding TCRdist sequence similarity when clustering within HLA-allele-positive subsets. For co-occurrence clustering, repertoires with fewer than 30,000 or more than 120,000 public chains were excluded, along with five repertoires with anomalous nucleotide sharing. TCRdb obtained this table from immuneACCESS and retained in-frame rearrangements with V and J assigned. These tables miss some clones; where compared with another copy, unresolved V genes account for less than half of the shortfall, and the remainder is unexplained. V, J and clone size were drawn from that table, and D and trimming were deduced from the DNA. Present in this sample are some 120,000 clones, 55% to 65% of which were seen just once. The ten top clones hold 8% to 9.5% of the sample.

Sequenced: PBMCs. Here the chain combines TRBV29-1 and TRBJ2-7; 11 middle bases align to TRBD2. The sequence was obtained from a woman aged 35 to 49 in good health and CMV-seropositive. The CDR3 reads as follows: CSVLKLAGVTYEQYF. The DNA sequence follows: TGCAGCGTCTTAAAACTAGCGGGAGTTACCTACGAGCAGTACTTC.